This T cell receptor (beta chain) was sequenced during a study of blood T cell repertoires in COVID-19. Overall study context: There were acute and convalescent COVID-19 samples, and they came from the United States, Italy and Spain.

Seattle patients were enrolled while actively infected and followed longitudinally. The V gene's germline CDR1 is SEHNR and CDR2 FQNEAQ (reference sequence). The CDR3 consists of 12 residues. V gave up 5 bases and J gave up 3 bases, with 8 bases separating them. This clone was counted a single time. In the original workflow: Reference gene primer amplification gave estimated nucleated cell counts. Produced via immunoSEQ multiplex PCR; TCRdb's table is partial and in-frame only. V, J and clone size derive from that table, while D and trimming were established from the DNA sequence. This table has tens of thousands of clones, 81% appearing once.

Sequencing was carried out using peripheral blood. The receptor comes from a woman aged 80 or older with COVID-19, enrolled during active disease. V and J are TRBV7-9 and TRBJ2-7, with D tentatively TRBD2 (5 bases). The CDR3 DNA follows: TGTGCCAGCAGCGCTGCGGGCTACGAGCAGTACTTC. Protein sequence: CASSAAGYEQYF.